Listed below are T cell receptor beta chains from one sample, sequenced in a study of CD8 T cells in ankylosing spondylitis. TCRdb re-called the 5' RACE reads with MiXCR, one entry per CDR3 protein. This sample has nearly 350,000 distinct CDR3 sequences, with under 15% found just once. What was sequenced was blood, either unsorted or a sorted T cell fraction (not recorded which). The receptors were sampled from a male donor with ankylosing spondylitis or in good health (not recorded which). CDR3s include the opening cysteine and the closing phenylalanine or tryptophan.

v_call	j_call	cdr3_aa
TRBV15	TRBJ2-3	CATSRDPTVTDTQYF
TRBV25-1	TRBJ2-7	CASKGQGIYEQYF
TRBV5-1	TRBJ2-1	CASSLEIYNEQFF
TRBV3-1	TRBJ1-2	CASSQDSTPLYGYTF
TRBV20-1	TRBJ2-3	CSARVTGGSQYF
TRBV18	TRBJ2-7	CASSSRGGTDPYEQYF
TRBV19	TRBJ1-1	CARLSLGDLEAFF
TRBV10-2	TRBJ2-7	CASSGLGQGAHEQYF
TRBV5-1	TRBJ2-7	CASSTYSGSPYEQYF
TRBV20-1	TRBJ2-5	CSARDRGRGQETQYF
TRBV15	TRBJ2-5	CATTRGSGSGETQYF
TRBV5-1	TRBJ2-7	CASSLEQYRYEQYF
TRBV29-1	TRBJ1-5	CSVAGQGEPQHF
TRBV7-2	TRBJ2-2	CASSFTVNTGELFF
TRBV27	TRBJ2-7	CASSRDTNGRYEQYF
TRBV20-1	TRBJ2-3	CSSKEVGGGADTQYF
TRBV11-2	TRBJ2-1	CASSLGQRSSYNEQFF
TRBV19	TRBJ1-1	CASRVLRQEIATEAFF
TRBV3-1	TRBJ1-2	CASSQDSQGSGYTF